This record looks at one T cell receptor (beta chain) sequence and its context. These data originate in a study of blood T cell repertoires in COVID-19. CDR3 length: 17 amino acids. V was cut by 1 base and J by 1 base, with 11 bases left in between. The germline CDR1 and CDR2 sequences are SGHAT and FQNNGV. Enrollees, about 18 to 89 years old, lived in about two dozen US areas. Here immunoSEQ multiplex PCR was the method, and the copy in TCRdb shows in-frame clones only, minus some. The sample lists around 240,000 clones, around 89% occurring once. The chain has TRBV11-2 and TRBJ1-6; D gene ambiguous. The receptor's source is a man aged 45-65 years who had been exposed to COVID-19. The sequencing input was PBMCs or T cells enriched from blood (not recorded which). In DNA, the CDR3 is TGTGCCAGCAGCTTAGGACCAGGTGATTCCTATAATTCACCCCTCCACTTT. Protein sequence: CASSLGPGDSYNSPLHF. Supplemented by reference TRBV11-2 and TRBJ1-6, the full variable domain reads EAGVAQSPRYKIIEKRQSVAFWCNPISGHATLYWYQQILGQGPKLLIQFQNNGVVDDSQLPKDRFSAERLKGVDSTLKIQPAKLEDSAVYLCASSLGPGDSYNSPLHFGNGTRLTVT.